Listed below are T cell receptor beta chains from one sample, sequenced in a study of T cell responses to AZD1222 COVID-19 vaccine. TCRdb's copy holds only in-frame clones and misses some; the assay was immunoSEQ multiplex PCR. This table has about 200,000 clones, almost 90% appearing once. The sequencing used peripheral blood, collected on day 0 of AZD1222 vaccination. Source of these receptors: an adult in good health. CDR3s include the opening cysteine and the closing phenylalanine or tryptophan. D genes are given only for firm matches. Some rows have no size entry. The others give once, few or many, or a class for an expanded clone.

cdr3_nt: TGTGCCAGCAGTGACGGGGGGCTGAGGGACAGGAGGGACTACACCTTC
cdr3_aa: CASSDGGLRDRRDYTF
v_call: TRBV6-4
clone_size: NA
j_call: TRBJ1-2
d_call: TRBD1

cdr3_nt: TGTGCCAGCAGCTTGGGACTAGCGGGGGAACTTCCAGCAGATACGCAGTATTTT
cdr3_aa: CASSLGLAGELPADTQYF
v_call: TRBV5-6
clone_size: NA
j_call: TRBJ2-3
d_call: TRBD2

cdr3_nt: TGTGCCAGCAGCGTTGGGAACACCGGGGAGCTGTTTTTT
cdr3_aa: CASSVGNTGELFF
v_call: TRBV9
clone_size: NA
j_call: TRBJ2-2
d_call: NA

cdr3_nt: TGTGCCAGCAGCTCCCTAAACAGGGAAACGTCACCCCTCCACTTT
cdr3_aa: CASSSLNRETSPLHF
v_call: TRBV11-2
clone_size: NA
j_call: TRBJ1-6
d_call: NA

cdr3_nt: TGTGCCAGCAGCGGGGCGGAGTCTGCTGGAAACACCATATATTTT
cdr3_aa: CASSGAESAGNTIYF
v_call: TRBV9
clone_size: NA
j_call: TRBJ1-3
d_call: NA

cdr3_nt: TGTGCCAGCAGCTTATCCCCCAACCCCTGGGAGACCCAGTACTTC
cdr3_aa: CASSLSPNPWETQYF
v_call: TRBV7-6
clone_size: NA
j_call: TRBJ2-5
d_call: NA

cdr3_nt: TGTGCCAGCAGCTTAGCGACGGACTATGGCTACACCTTC
cdr3_aa: CASSLATDYGYTF
v_call: TRBV7-2
clone_size: NA
j_call: TRBJ1-2
d_call: NA

cdr3_nt: TGTGCCAGCAGACGGGGGACCTACGAGCAGTACTTC
cdr3_aa: CASRRGTYEQYF
v_call: TRBV12-3/TRBV12-4
clone_size: NA
j_call: TRBJ2-7
d_call: NA

cdr3_nt: TGTGCCAGCAGAGCACGGTCGGGCGATGAGCAGTTCTTC
cdr3_aa: CASRARSGDEQFF
v_call: TRBV2
clone_size: NA
j_call: TRBJ2-1
d_call: NA

cdr3_nt: TGTGCCAGCAGTGGGGACAGGGCCTATGGCTACACCTTC
cdr3_aa: CASSGDRAYGYTF
v_call: TRBV12-3/TRBV12-4
clone_size: NA
j_call: TRBJ1-2
d_call: TRBD1

cdr3_nt: TGTGCCAGTAGTTCACAGGGCTCCTTCTCTGGAAACACCATATATTTT
cdr3_aa: CASSSQGSFSGNTIYF
v_call: TRBV19
clone_size: NA
j_call: TRBJ1-3
d_call: NA

cdr3_nt: TGTGCCAGCAGGGTCCAAGACTTGGCGGGTGACACTGAAGCTTTCTTT
cdr3_aa: CASRVQDLAGDTEAFF
v_call: TRBV2
clone_size: few
j_call: TRBJ1-1
d_call: NA

cdr3_nt: TGTGCCAGCAGTCCCGACGGGACAGTCTACGAGCAGTACTTC
cdr3_aa: CASSPDGTVYEQYF
v_call: TRBV7-9
clone_size: NA
j_call: TRBJ2-7
d_call: TRBD1

cdr3_nt: TGTGCCAGCAGCTTGGGGCTTAGGGGCTACACCTTC
cdr3_aa: CASSLGLRGYTF
v_call: TRBV5-4
clone_size: NA
j_call: TRBJ1-2
d_call: NA

cdr3_nt: TGTGCCAGTACCCGGGACAGGGGTAATGAAAAACTGTTTTTT
cdr3_aa: CASTRDRGNEKLFF
v_call: TRBV2
clone_size: few
j_call: TRBJ1-4
d_call: TRBD1

cdr3_nt: TGTGCCCGCAGCGTAGCCAGCGGGGGGGCCGGGGAGCTGTTTTTT
cdr3_aa: CARSVASGGAGELFF
v_call: TRBV9
clone_size: NA
j_call: TRBJ2-2
d_call: TRBD2

cdr3_nt: TGTGCCAGCAGTTCCCTCGGTAGGGGTGTACACTATGGCTACACCTTC
cdr3_aa: CASSSLGRGVHYGYTF
v_call: TRBV5-4
clone_size: NA
j_call: TRBJ1-2
d_call: NA

cdr3_nt: TGTGCCAGCAGACAGGGACTAGCGGGGGGGGATACGCAGTATTTT
cdr3_aa: CASRQGLAGGDTQYF
v_call: TRBV7-6
clone_size: NA
j_call: TRBJ2-3
d_call: TRBD2

cdr3_nt: TGTGCCAGCAGCTGGGGGCCCCAGGGAGGGACCCAGTACTTC
cdr3_aa: CASSWGPQGGTQYF
v_call: TRBV5-6
clone_size: NA
j_call: TRBJ2-5
d_call: NA

cdr3_nt: TGTGCCAGCAGCTTAGCGGGGGGCACAGATACGCAGTATTTT
cdr3_aa: CASSLAGGTDTQYF
v_call: TRBV7-6
clone_size: NA
j_call: TRBJ2-3
d_call: NA

cdr3_nt: TGTGCCAGCAGCCGGGACGTATACAATGAGCAGTTCTTC
cdr3_aa: CASSRDVYNEQFF
v_call: TRBV14
clone_size: NA
j_call: TRBJ2-1
d_call: NA

cdr3_nt: TGTGCCATCAGTGACCCCAGAAATTCACCCCTCCACTTT
cdr3_aa: CAISDPRNSPLHF
v_call: TRBV10-3
clone_size: NA
j_call: TRBJ1-6
d_call: NA

cdr3_nt: TGTGCCAGCAGACCCGGAGGGTTAGGGCCCTACGAGCAGTACTTC
cdr3_aa: CASRPGGLGPYEQYF
v_call: TRBV6-5
clone_size: NA
j_call: TRBJ2-7
d_call: NA

cdr3_nt: TGTGCCACCGTAGGGAGGGGAAACACCATATATTTT
cdr3_aa: CATVGRGNTIYF
v_call: TRBV12-3/TRBV12-4
clone_size: NA
j_call: TRBJ1-3
d_call: NA

cdr3_nt: TGTGCCAGCAGCAGAGCGGGGGGGTACGGAGAGACCCAGTACTTC
cdr3_aa: CASSRAGGYGETQYF
v_call: TRBV3-1/TRBV3-2
clone_size: NA
j_call: TRBJ2-5
d_call: TRBD2

cdr3_nt: TGTGCCAGCAGTTGGCGGGGGAGCACAGATACGCAGTATTTT
cdr3_aa: CASSWRGSTDTQYF
v_call: TRBV6-2/TRBV6-3
clone_size: NA
j_call: TRBJ2-3
d_call: TRBD2

cdr3_nt: TGCGCCAGCAGCTTGTATAGCGCCTCTGGGCCCACCGGGGAGCTGTTTTTT
cdr3_aa: CASSLYSASGPTGELFF
v_call: TRBV5-1
clone_size: once
j_call: TRBJ2-2
d_call: NA

cdr3_nt: TGTGCTAGTGCCGAACCGGGACTAACCCAAGAGACCCAGTACTTC
cdr3_aa: CASAEPGLTQETQYF
v_call: TRBV12-5
clone_size: NA
j_call: TRBJ2-5
d_call: TRBD2

cdr3_nt: TGCAGCGTTGAAGATAATCCGGGGGAGACTAATGAAAAACTGTTTTTT
cdr3_aa: CSVEDNPGETNEKLFF
v_call: TRBV29-1
clone_size: once
j_call: TRBJ1-4
d_call: NA

cdr3_nt: TGTGCCAGAAGGGAAGCTAGCGGGGGAAACAATGAGCAGTTCTTC
cdr3_aa: CARREASGGNNEQFF
v_call: TRBV5-3
clone_size: few
j_call: TRBJ2-1
d_call: TRBD2

cdr3_nt: TGTGCCAGCAGCCTAAGGACAGGGGGTAGCTACGAGCAGTACTTC
cdr3_aa: CASSLRTGGSYEQYF
v_call: TRBV27
clone_size: NA
j_call: TRBJ2-7
d_call: TRBD1

cdr3_nt: TGCGCCAGCAGCTTAGGGGGGGATCAGCCCCAGCATTTT
cdr3_aa: CASSLGGDQPQHF
v_call: TRBV5-1
clone_size: NA
j_call: TRBJ1-5
d_call: NA

cdr3_nt: TGTGCCAGCAGCTTAGCCCCGGTGGGCAGACCAGGGGCTGAAGCTTTCTTT
cdr3_aa: CASSLAPVGRPGAEAFF
v_call: TRBV7-2
clone_size: NA
j_call: TRBJ1-1
d_call: NA

cdr3_nt: TGCGCCAGCAGCTTAACGGCCGACTACGAGCAGTACTTC
cdr3_aa: CASSLTADYEQYF
v_call: TRBV5-1
clone_size: NA
j_call: TRBJ2-7
d_call: NA

cdr3_nt: TGTGCCAGCCCAGAGACCCAGTACTTC
cdr3_aa: CASPETQYF
v_call: TRBV7-3
clone_size: NA
j_call: TRBJ2-5
d_call: NA

cdr3_nt: TGTGCCAGCACCTTAGACAGGGAGAATTCACCCCTCCACTTT
cdr3_aa: CASTLDRENSPLHF
v_call: TRBV11-2
clone_size: NA
j_call: TRBJ1-6
d_call: TRBD1

cdr3_nt: TGCAGTGCTAGTTGGCCTGGGAATGAAAAACTGTTTTTT
cdr3_aa: CSASWPGNEKLFF
v_call: TRBV20-1
clone_size: NA
j_call: TRBJ1-4
d_call: NA

cdr3_nt: TGTGCCAGCAGCCCACGGGAGGGAGCCAAAAACATTCAGTACTTC
cdr3_aa: CASSPREGAKNIQYF
v_call: TRBV11-1
clone_size: NA
j_call: TRBJ2-4
d_call: TRBD2

cdr3_nt: TGTGCCAGCACGGGAAGCAACTACGAGCAGTACTTC
cdr3_aa: CASTGSNYEQYF
v_call: TRBV25-1
clone_size: few
j_call: TRBJ2-7
d_call: NA

cdr3_nt: TGCGCCAGCAGCCTTCCAGGGGGCGTAGGTGGCTACACCTTC
cdr3_aa: CASSLPGGVGGYTF
v_call: TRBV5-1
clone_size: few
j_call: TRBJ1-2
d_call: TRBD1

cdr3_nt: TGTGCCAGCAGCCAAAACCACGCGGCCGGGGAAGAGACCCAGTACTTC
cdr3_aa: CASSQNHAAGEETQYF
v_call: TRBV4-2
clone_size: NA
j_call: TRBJ2-5
d_call: NA

cdr3_nt: TGTGCCAGCAACAACCCAGGGAGAGGTGGCTACACCTTC
cdr3_aa: CASNNPGRGGYTF
v_call: TRBV5-4
clone_size: NA
j_call: TRBJ1-2
d_call: NA

cdr3_nt: TGTGCCAGCAGTTTGGACAGGGTGAACACCGGGGAGCTGTTTTTT
cdr3_aa: CASSLDRVNTGELFF
v_call: TRBV28
clone_size: NA
j_call: TRBJ2-2
d_call: TRBD1

cdr3_nt: TGTGCCTGGAGAATAGGAGGTGTGGAGACCCAGTACTTC
cdr3_aa: CAWRIGGVETQYF
v_call: TRBV30
clone_size: NA
j_call: TRBJ2-5
d_call: NA

cdr3_nt: TGTGCCAGCAGGGGGCGCGGGTACACTGAAGCTTTCTTT
cdr3_aa: CASRGRGYTEAFF
v_call: TRBV12-3/TRBV12-4
clone_size: NA
j_call: TRBJ1-1
d_call: NA

cdr3_nt: TGTGCCATCAGTGATAGGGACAACTATGGCTACACCTTC
cdr3_aa: CAISDRDNYGYTF
v_call: TRBV10-3
clone_size: NA
j_call: TRBJ1-2
d_call: NA

cdr3_nt: TGTGCCAGCAGCTTAGCCCGGTCTAGCGGACCCACAGATACGCAGTATTTT
cdr3_aa: CASSLARSSGPTDTQYF
v_call: TRBV7-6
clone_size: few
j_call: TRBJ2-3
d_call: TRBD2

cdr3_nt: TGTGCCGTGGGGGCTACCGAGCAGTACTTC
cdr3_aa: CAVGATEQYF
v_call: TRBV28
clone_size: NA
j_call: TRBJ2-7
d_call: NA

cdr3_nt: TGTGCCAGCAGCAAAAGCCGGCGGCCCGTTGCCTACGAGCAGTACTTC
cdr3_aa: CASSKSRRPVAYEQYF
v_call: TRBV21-1
clone_size: once
j_call: TRBJ2-7
d_call: NA

cdr3_nt: TGTGCCAGCACCCTCCCCGATCAAGGCTACACCTTC
cdr3_aa: CASTLPDQGYTF
v_call: TRBV7-9
clone_size: NA
j_call: TRBJ1-2
d_call: NA

cdr3_nt: TGTGCCAGCCCGTTGAACACTGAAGCTTTCTTT
cdr3_aa: CASPLNTEAFF
v_call: TRBV2
clone_size: NA
j_call: TRBJ1-1
d_call: NA

cdr3_nt: TGCAGTGCTAGTCCTAGCGGGGGGGCTAGGATCCAAGAGACCCAGTACTTC
cdr3_aa: CSASPSGGARIQETQYF
v_call: TRBV20-1
clone_size: NA
j_call: TRBJ2-5
d_call: TRBD2

cdr3_nt: TGTGCCTGGAGTGTAGAAGGTGGTGGTGATTCGGACGAAAAACTGTTTTTT
cdr3_aa: CAWSVEGGGDSDEKLFF
v_call: TRBV30
clone_size: NA
j_call: TRBJ1-4
d_call: NA

cdr3_nt: TGTGCCAGTAGTAGTCGATCCGGGACAGGGCGGGGCTACACCTTC
cdr3_aa: CASSSRSGTGRGYTF
v_call: TRBV19
clone_size: once
j_call: TRBJ1-2
d_call: TRBD1

cdr3_nt: TGTGCCAGCAGCCAATCGGTGACTAGCCCGGAGATCTTC
cdr3_aa: CASSQSVTSPEIF
v_call: TRBV16
clone_size: NA
j_call: TRBJ2-1
d_call: TRBD2

cdr3_nt: TGTGCCAGCAGTTACTCCAGCAGTAACTATGGCTACACCTTC
cdr3_aa: CASSYSSSNYGYTF
v_call: TRBV6-2/TRBV6-3
clone_size: NA
j_call: TRBJ1-2
d_call: NA

cdr3_nt: TGCGCCAGCAGCCAAGATCCGGTCAGTAACTATGGCTACACCTTC
cdr3_aa: CASSQDPVSNYGYTF
v_call: TRBV4-3
clone_size: NA
j_call: TRBJ1-2
d_call: NA

cdr3_nt: TGTGCCAGTCAGGGACAGGAGAACACTGAAGCTTTCTTT
cdr3_aa: CASQGQENTEAFF
v_call: TRBV18
clone_size: NA
j_call: TRBJ1-1
d_call: TRBD1

cdr3_nt: TGTGCCAGCAGCCAAGCCCCAGACCCGAACACCGGGGAGCTGTTTTTT
cdr3_aa: CASSQAPDPNTGELFF
v_call: TRBV3-1/TRBV3-2
clone_size: NA
j_call: TRBJ2-2
d_call: NA

cdr3_nt: TGTGCCAGCAGCCCCCGGGCAGACTACTCCTACGAGCAGTACTTC
cdr3_aa: CASSPRADYSYEQYF
v_call: TRBV28
clone_size: few
j_call: TRBJ2-7
d_call: NA